The subject of this entry is one T cell receptor (beta chain). The sample comes from a study of CD8 T cells in ankylosing spondylitis. One entry per CDR3 protein, called by TCRdb with MiXCR from the 5' RACE reads. The sample records 150,000 to 200,000 distinct CDR3 sequences, about 16% being singletons. The origin of this receptor is a male donor with ankylosing spondylitis or in good health (not recorded which). The specimen sequenced was blood, either unsorted or a sorted T cell fraction (not recorded which).

The CDR3 spells CSAPEPGNQPQHF. CDR3 sequence (DNA): TGCAGTGCTCCAGAACCGGGTAATCAGCCCCAGCATTTT. This chain links TRBV20-1 with TRBJ1-5; D remains ambiguous. The CDR3 sequence is 13 residues long. Germline assignment: CDR1 DFQATT and CDR2 SNEGSKA (reference sequence). Trimming took off 5 bases at V and 4 bases at J, with 12 bases between the two ends.